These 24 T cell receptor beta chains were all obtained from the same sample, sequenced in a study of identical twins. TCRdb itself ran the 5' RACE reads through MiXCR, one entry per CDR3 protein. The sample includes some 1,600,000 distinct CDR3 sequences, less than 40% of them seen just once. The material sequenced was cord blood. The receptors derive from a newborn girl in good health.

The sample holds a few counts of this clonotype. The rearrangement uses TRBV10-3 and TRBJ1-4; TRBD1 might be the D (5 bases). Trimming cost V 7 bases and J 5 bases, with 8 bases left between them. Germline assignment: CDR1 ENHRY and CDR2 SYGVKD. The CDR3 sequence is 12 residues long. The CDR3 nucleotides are TGTGCCATCATGGGGGGGAATGAAAAACTGTTTTTT. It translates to CAIMGGNEKLFF.

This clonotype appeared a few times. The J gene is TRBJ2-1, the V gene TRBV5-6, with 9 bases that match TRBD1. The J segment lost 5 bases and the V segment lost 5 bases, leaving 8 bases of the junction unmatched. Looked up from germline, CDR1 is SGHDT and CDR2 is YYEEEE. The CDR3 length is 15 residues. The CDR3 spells CASSTQGALDNEQFF. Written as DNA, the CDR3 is TGTGCCAGCAGTACACAGGGGGCTTTAGACAATGAGCAGTTCTTC. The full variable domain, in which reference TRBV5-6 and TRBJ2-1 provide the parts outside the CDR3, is DAGVTQSPTHLIKTRGQQVTLRCSPKSGHDTVSWYQQALGQGPQFIFQYYEEEERQRGNFPDRFSGHQFPNYSSELNVNALLLGDSALYLCASSTQGALDNEQFFGPGTRLTVL.

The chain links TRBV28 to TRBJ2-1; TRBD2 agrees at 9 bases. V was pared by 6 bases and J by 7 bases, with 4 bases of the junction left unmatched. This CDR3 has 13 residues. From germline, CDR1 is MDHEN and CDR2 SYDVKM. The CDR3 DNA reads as TGTGCCAGCAGCATAGCGGGAGTGAATGAGCAGTTCTTC. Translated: CASSIAGVNEQFF.

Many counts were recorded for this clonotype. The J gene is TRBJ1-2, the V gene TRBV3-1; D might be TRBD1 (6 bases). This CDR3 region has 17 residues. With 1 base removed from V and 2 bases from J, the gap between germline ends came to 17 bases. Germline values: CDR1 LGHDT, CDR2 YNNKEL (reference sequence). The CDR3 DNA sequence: TGTGCCAGCAGCCAAGCATCCGGGACACGAACAAACTATGGCTACACCTTC. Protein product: CASSQASGTRTNYGYTF.

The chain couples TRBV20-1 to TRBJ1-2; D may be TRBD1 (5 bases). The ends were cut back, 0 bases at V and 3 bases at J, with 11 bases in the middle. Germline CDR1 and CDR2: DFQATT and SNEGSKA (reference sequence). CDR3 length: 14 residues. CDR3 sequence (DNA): TGCAGTGCTAGAGATATTAAGACAGACTATGGCTACACCTTC. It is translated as CSARDIKTDYGYTF.

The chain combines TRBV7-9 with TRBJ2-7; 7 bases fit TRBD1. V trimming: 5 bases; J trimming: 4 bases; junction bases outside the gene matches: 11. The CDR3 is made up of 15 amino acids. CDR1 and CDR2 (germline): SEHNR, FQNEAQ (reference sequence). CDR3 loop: CASSLTRQGAYEQYF. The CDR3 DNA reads TGTGCCAGCAGCCTCACTAGACAGGGAGCATACGAGCAGTACTTC.

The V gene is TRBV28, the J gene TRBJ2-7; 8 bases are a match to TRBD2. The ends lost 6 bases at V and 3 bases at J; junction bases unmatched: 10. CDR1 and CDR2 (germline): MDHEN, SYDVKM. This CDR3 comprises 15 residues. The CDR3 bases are TGTGCCAGCAGCCCCTATGCGGGGGGCAGCTACGAGCAGTACTTC. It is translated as CASSPYAGGSYEQYF.

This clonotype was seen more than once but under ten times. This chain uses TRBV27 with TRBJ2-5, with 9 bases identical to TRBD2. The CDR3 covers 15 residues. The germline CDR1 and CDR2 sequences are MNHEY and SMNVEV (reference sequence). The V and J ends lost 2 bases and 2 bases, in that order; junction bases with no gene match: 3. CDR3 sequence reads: CASSLRGLAQETQYF. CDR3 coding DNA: TGTGCCAGCAGTTTACGGGGACTAGCACAAGAGACCCAGTACTTC.

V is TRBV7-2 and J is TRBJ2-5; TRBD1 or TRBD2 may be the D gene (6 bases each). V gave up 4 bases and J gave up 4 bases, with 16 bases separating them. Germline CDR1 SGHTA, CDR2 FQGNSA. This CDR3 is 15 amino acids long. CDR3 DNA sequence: TGTGCCAGCAGCTATAATACAGGGAGGAGAGAGACCCAGTACTTC. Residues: CASSYNTGRRETQYF.

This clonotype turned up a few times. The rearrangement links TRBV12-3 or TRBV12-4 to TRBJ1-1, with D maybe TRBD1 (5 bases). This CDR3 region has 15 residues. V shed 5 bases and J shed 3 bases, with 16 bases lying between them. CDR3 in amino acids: CASSIKGWGYTEAFF. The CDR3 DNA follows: TGTGCCAGCAGTATAAAGGGGTGGGGGTACACTGAAGCTTTCTTT.

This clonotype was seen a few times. This chain's CDR3 is CASSESYSGYTF. For the CDR3, the DNA is TGTGCCAGCAGTGAATCTTACAGTGGCTACACCTTC. V usage is TRBV25-1 and J usage is TRBJ1-2; D uncertain. V was cut by 1 base and J by 7 bases, with 7 bases left in between. The CDR3 is 12 residues long. The V gene's germline CDR1 is MGHDK and CDR2 SYGVNS.

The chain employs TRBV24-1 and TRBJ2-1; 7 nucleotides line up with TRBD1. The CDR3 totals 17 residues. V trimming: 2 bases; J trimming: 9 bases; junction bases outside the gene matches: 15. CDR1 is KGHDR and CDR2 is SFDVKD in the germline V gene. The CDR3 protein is CATSDSCVGGLVSEQFF. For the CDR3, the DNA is TGTGCCACCAGTGATTCATGTGTAGGGGGCCTTGTTAGTGAGCAGTTCTTC.

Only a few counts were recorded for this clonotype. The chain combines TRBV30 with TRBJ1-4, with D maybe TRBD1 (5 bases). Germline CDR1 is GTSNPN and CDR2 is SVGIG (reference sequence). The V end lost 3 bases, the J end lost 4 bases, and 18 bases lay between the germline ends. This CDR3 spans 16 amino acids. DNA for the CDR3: TGTGCCTGGAGAAGCCCCCCAGGGCCCGATAATGAAAAACTGTTTTTT. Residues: CAWRSPPGPDNEKLFF.

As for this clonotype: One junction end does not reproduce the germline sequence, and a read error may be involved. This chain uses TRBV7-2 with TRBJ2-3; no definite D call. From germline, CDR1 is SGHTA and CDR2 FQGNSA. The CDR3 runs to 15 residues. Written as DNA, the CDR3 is TGTGCCAACAGCTCCGCTGCCGGTGGCACAGATACGCAGTATTTT. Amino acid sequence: CANSSAAGGTDTQYF.

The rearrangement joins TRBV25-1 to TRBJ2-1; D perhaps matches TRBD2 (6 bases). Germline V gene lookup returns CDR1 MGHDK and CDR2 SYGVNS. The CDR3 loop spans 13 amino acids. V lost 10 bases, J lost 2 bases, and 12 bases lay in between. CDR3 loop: CATLAPAYNEQFF. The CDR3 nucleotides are TGTGCCACGCTAGCGCCGGCCTACAATGAGCAGTTCTTC.

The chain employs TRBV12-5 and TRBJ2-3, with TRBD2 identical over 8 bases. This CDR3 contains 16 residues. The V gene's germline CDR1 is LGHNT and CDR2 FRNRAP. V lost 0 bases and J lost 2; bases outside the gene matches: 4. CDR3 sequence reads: CASGLVAGAYTDTQYF. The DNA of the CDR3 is TGTGCTAGTGGTTTGGTAGCGGGGGCCTACACAGATACGCAGTATTTT.

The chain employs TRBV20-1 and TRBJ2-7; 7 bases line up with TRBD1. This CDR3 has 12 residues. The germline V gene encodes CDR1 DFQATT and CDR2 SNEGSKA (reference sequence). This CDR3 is CSPGTVSYEQYF. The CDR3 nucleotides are TGCAGCCCCGGGACAGTCTCCTACGAGCAGTACTTC.

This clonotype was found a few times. CDR3 sequence (DNA): TGTGCCAGCAGTGGATCCCCCCTAGCGGTATCCTACAATGAGCAGTTCTTC. Protein: CASSGSPLAVSYNEQFF. The rearrangement joins TRBV25-1 to TRBJ2-1, with 7 bases lining up with TRBD2. V lost 4 bases to trimming and J lost 1 base; unmatched junction nucleotides: 10. The CDR3 length is 17 residues. From germline, CDR1 is MGHDK and CDR2 SYGVNS.

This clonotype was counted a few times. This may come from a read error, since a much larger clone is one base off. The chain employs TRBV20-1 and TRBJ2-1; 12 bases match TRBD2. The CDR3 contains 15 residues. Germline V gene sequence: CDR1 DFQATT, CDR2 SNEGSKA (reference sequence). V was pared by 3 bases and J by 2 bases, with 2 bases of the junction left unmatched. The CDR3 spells CSARTSGSPYNEQFF. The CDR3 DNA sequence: TGCAGTGCTAGGACTAGCGGGAGCCCCTACAATGAGCAGTTCTTC.

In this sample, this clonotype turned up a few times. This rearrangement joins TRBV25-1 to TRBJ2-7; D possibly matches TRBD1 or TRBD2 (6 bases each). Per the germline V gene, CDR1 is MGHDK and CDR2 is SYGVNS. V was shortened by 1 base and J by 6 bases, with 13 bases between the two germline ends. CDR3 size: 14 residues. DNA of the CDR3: TGTGCCAGCAGTGAATGGGGCAGGGGAGGCGAGCAGTACTTC. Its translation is CASSEWGRGGEQYF.

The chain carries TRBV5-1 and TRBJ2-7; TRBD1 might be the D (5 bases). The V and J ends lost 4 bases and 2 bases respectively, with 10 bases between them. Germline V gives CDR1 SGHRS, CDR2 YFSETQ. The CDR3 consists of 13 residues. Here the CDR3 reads CASSETAPYEQYF. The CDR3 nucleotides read TGCGCCAGCAGCGAGACAGCCCCCTACGAGCAGTACTTC.

CDR3 coding DNA: TGCGCCAGCATGGGACAGGGGAGGGGAAAACTGTTTTTT. Translated, it gives CASMGQGRGKLFF. The rearrangement links TRBV4-1 to TRBJ1-4; TRBD1 aligns across 10 bases. The CDR3 has 13 residues. J lost 10 bases, V lost 7 bases, and 6 bases had no gene match. CDR1 MGHRA and CDR2 YSYEKL come from the germline V gene.

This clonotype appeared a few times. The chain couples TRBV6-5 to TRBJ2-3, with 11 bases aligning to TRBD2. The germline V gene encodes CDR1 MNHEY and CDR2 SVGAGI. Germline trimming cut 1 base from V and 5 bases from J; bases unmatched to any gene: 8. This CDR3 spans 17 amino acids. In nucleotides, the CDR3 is TGTGCCAGCAGTTACTTAGTAGCGGGAGGGCCCGGAGATACGCAGTATTTT. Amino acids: CASSYLVAGGPGDTQYF.

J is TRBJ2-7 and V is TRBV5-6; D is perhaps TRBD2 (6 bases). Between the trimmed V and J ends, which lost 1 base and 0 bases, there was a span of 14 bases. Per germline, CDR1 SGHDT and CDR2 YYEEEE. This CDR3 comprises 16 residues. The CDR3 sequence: CASSLSGVPSSYEQYF. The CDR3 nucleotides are TGTGCCAGCAGCTTGTCGGGGGTCCCAAGCTCCTACGAGCAGTACTTC.